A single count supports the clone carrying this TCR beta chain. This sample was included in a study of blood T cell repertoires in COVID-19. On the study more broadly: Sites across the United States, Italy and Spain contributed samples from acute and convalescent COVID-19. T cells, B-cell-depleted T cells, or PBMCs supplied cDNA or gDNA.

This CDR3 comprises 15 residues. Germline CDR1 reads SGHTS; CDR2 reads YDEGEE. Trimming shortened V by 7 bases and J by 3 bases, and 20 bases separated the two germline ends. Original methodology: Estimation of nucleated cell counts relied on the amplification of reference gene primers. Clones were read by immunoSEQ multiplex PCR, and TCRdb kept only the in-frame ones, dropping some. The V and J calls and clone size come from that table; D and trimming were worked out from the DNA. The sample lists roughly 100,000 clones, approximately 90% occurring once. Material for sequencing was peripheral blood. The source of this sequence is a woman aged 80 or older in a cohort sampled during active COVID-19. This rearrangement joins TRBV5-8 to TRBJ2-7, with no clear D. The chain's CDR3 is CASLPTPQAYYEQYF. The DNA for the CDR3 is TGTGCCAGCCTCCCGACTCCTCAAGCCTACTACGAGCAGTACTTC.